This TCR beta chain was sequenced for a study of read filtering for tumor transcriptome and immune sequencing. Study at large: Roughly 8 patients were R-ISS I, 16 were R-ISS II, more than five were R-ISS III.

This clonotype appeared many times. Its specificity is unknown. The library was built from roughly 400 ng RNA with molecular barcoded adaptors for alpha/delta and beta/gamma chains. TCRdb itself ran the reads through MiXCR, one entry per CDR3 protein. The data contain about 24,000 distinct CDR3 sequences, around a fifth of them singletons. Points from the study as a whole: Even smaller IR-seq throughput identified most shared clonotypes. Around 82% of IR-seq clonotypes had a single read, yet these held 3% to 4% of reads. The CD138-negative fraction was mixed bone marrow immune cells, not pure T cells.

The sample consisted of a population of CD138-negative cells sorted from bone marrow. This TCR came from a donor older than 35 with multiple myeloma.

As DNA, the CDR3 is TGTGCCAGCTCACCACTGTCGGGAGGTGATGAGCAGTTCTTC. The encoded protein is CASSPLSGGDEQFF. This chain uses TRBV18 with TRBJ2-1; TRBD2 agrees at 7 bases. This CDR3 spans 14 amino acids. The germline V gene has CDR1 KGHSH and CDR2 LQKENI. The junction had 5 bases not matched to a gene; V was cut back by 1 base and J by 8 bases. Filled out from reference TRBV18 and TRBJ2-1, the complete variable domain reads NAGVMQNPRHLVRRRGQEARLRCSPMKGHSHVYWYRQLPEEGLKFMVYLQKENIIDESGMPKERFSAEFPKEGPSILRIQQVVRGDSAAYFCASSPLSGGDEQFFGPGTRLTVL.